This is a list of T cell receptor beta chains from one sample in a study of immune cell composition in non-small cell lung cancer. Here immunoSEQ multiplex PCR was the method, and the copy in TCRdb shows in-frame clones only, minus some. The sample includes some 1,000 clones, around 82% of them seen just once. The sample was lung tumor tissue. Source of these receptors: a human donor with non-small cell lung cancer. Both conserved end residues are part of each CDR3. The order of the fields is V gene, CDR3 length, D gene, clone size, J gene, CDR3 DNA, CDR3 protein. A D gene is named only where the DNA matches it firmly. Expanded clones are given a class, and other clones once, few, many or no size at all.

V gene: TRBV6-1
CDR3 length: 14
D gene: TRBD2
clone size: NA
J gene: TRBJ2-7
CDR3 DNA: TGTGCCAGCAGTGAAAAACTAGCGGGCTACGAGCAGTACTTC
CDR3 protein: CASSEKLAGYEQYF

V gene: TRBV30
CDR3 length: 13
D gene: NA
clone size: few
J gene: TRBJ1-3
CDR3 DNA: TGTGCCTGGGACTCGGGGGTAGGAAACACCATATATTTT
CDR3 protein: CAWDSGVGNTIYF

V gene: TRBV28
CDR3 length: 15
D gene: TRBD1
clone size: NA
J gene: TRBJ2-2
CDR3 DNA: TGTGCCAGCTGGGCCGAGACAGGGTCCACCGGGGAGCTGTTTTTT
CDR3 protein: CASWAETGSTGELFF

V gene: TRBV6-4
CDR3 length: 16
D gene: TRBD1
clone size: NA
J gene: TRBJ2-7
CDR3 DNA: TGTGCCAGCATCCGAGCCTGGGACAGGGGTTATTGCGAGCAGTACTTC
CDR3 protein: CASIRAWDRGYCEQYF

V gene: TRBV5-1
CDR3 length: 12
D gene: NA
clone size: once
J gene: TRBJ1-3
CDR3 DNA: TGCGCCAGCAGCCCCAGTGGAAACACCATATATTTT
CDR3 protein: CASSPSGNTIYF

V gene: TRBV11-3
CDR3 length: 15
D gene: TRBD2
clone size: NA
J gene: TRBJ2-1
CDR3 DNA: TGTGCCAGCACCCCCACTAGCGGGGTATACAATGAGCAGTTCTTC
CDR3 protein: CASTPTSGVYNEQFF

V gene: TRBV4-3
CDR3 length: 13
D gene: TRBD2
clone size: NA
J gene: TRBJ2-7
CDR3 DNA: TGCGCCAGCAGCCCCCCGGGGGGGGACGAGCAGTACTTC
CDR3 protein: CASSPPGGDEQYF

V gene: TRBV11-2
CDR3 length: 15
D gene: NA
clone size: NA
J gene: TRBJ2-4
CDR3 DNA: TGTGCCAGCAGCGTCGGACACCCTGCCAAAAACATTCAGTACTTC
CDR3 protein: CASSVGHPAKNIQYF

V gene: TRBV27
CDR3 length: 16
D gene: TRBD1
clone size: NA
J gene: TRBJ1-4
CDR3 DNA: TGTGCCAGCAGTTCCCGCGACAGGGGTAGGAGAGAAAAACTGTTTTTT
CDR3 protein: CASSSRDRGRREKLFF

V gene: TRBV4-1
CDR3 length: 16
D gene: TRBD2
clone size: NA
J gene: TRBJ2-1
CDR3 DNA: TGCGCCAGCAGCCAAGATACAAACGGGAGGTCCAATGAGCAGTTCTTC
CDR3 protein: CASSQDTNGRSNEQFF

V gene: TRBV19
CDR3 length: 15
D gene: NA
clone size: NA
J gene: TRBJ1-2
CDR3 DNA: TGTGCCAGTAGTGCACAACCCCGGGATAACTATGGCTACACCTTC
CDR3 protein: CASSAQPRDNYGYTF

V gene: TRBV5-8
CDR3 length: 14
D gene: NA
clone size: NA
J gene: TRBJ2-1
CDR3 DNA: TGTGCCAGCCACAAACTTAGCGCCGACAATGAGCAGTTCTTC
CDR3 protein: CASHKLSADNEQFF

V gene: TRBV19
CDR3 length: 12
D gene: NA
clone size: NA
J gene: TRBJ1-2
CDR3 DNA: TGTGCCAGTAGTCCCGACAGCAGCGGCTACACCTTC
CDR3 protein: CASSPDSSGYTF

V gene: TRBV11-3
CDR3 length: 15
D gene: NA
clone size: NA
J gene: TRBJ2-4
CDR3 DNA: TGTGCCAGCAGCGTCGGACACCCTGCCAAAAACATTCAGTACTTC
CDR3 protein: CASSVGHPAKNIQYF

V gene: TRBV7-2
CDR3 length: 18
D gene: NA
clone size: NA
J gene: TRBJ2-6
CDR3 DNA: TGTGCCAGCAGCCGGACACAGGGTATCCCCCCTGGGGCCAACGTCCTGACTTTC
CDR3 protein: CASSRTQGIPPGANVLTF

V gene: TRBV11-1
CDR3 length: 16
D gene: TRBD1
clone size: NA
J gene: TRBJ2-7
CDR3 DNA: TGTGCCAGCAGCAAGACCGGGACAGGGGCCGCCTACGAGCAGTACTTC
CDR3 protein: CASSKTGTGAAYEQYF

V gene: TRBV7-6
CDR3 length: 15
D gene: NA
clone size: NA
J gene: TRBJ2-1
CDR3 DNA: TGTGCCAGCAGCTTATCAAGAGGCTCCTACAATGAGCAGTTCTTC
CDR3 protein: CASSLSRGSYNEQFF

V gene: TRBV4-3
CDR3 length: 16
D gene: NA
clone size: NA
J gene: TRBJ1-5
CDR3 DNA: TGCGCCAGCAGCCAAGGGACACTTGATAGCAATCAGCCCCAGCATTTT
CDR3 protein: CASSQGTLDSNQPQHF

V gene: TRBV6-5
CDR3 length: 15
D gene: NA
clone size: few
J gene: TRBJ2-5
CDR3 DNA: TGTGCCAGCAGACAAGACGGGAGATACCAAGAGACCCAGTACTTC
CDR3 protein: CASRQDGRYQETQYF

V gene: TRBV18
CDR3 length: 13
D gene: TRBD1
clone size: NA
J gene: TRBJ1-1
CDR3 DNA: TGTGCCAGCTCCCTGGGACAGCAGGGCGAAGCTTTCTTT
CDR3 protein: CASSLGQQGEAFF

V gene: TRBV11-2
CDR3 length: 15
D gene: NA
clone size: few
J gene: TRBJ2-7
CDR3 DNA: TGTGCCAGCAGCTTAGACGTTCTAGTATTGTACGAGCAGTACTTC
CDR3 protein: CASSLDVLVLYEQYF

V gene: TRBV5-1
CDR3 length: 18
D gene: TRBD1
clone size: NA
J gene: TRBJ2-7
CDR3 DNA: TGCGCCAGCAGCTTGGGCCCCCTCGACAGGGATACTCCCTACGAGCAGTACTTC
CDR3 protein: CASSLGPLDRDTPYEQYF

V gene: TRBV6-1
CDR3 length: 14
D gene: TRBD1
clone size: NA
J gene: TRBJ1-2
CDR3 DNA: TGTGCCAATAAAGAGGAAGGGGGCCTCTATGGCTACACCTTC
CDR3 protein: CANKEEGGLYGYTF

V gene: TRBV28
CDR3 length: 14
D gene: NA
clone size: NA
J gene: TRBJ2-1
CDR3 DNA: TGTGCCAGCAGTTTCTCACAGGGACGCAATGAGCAGTTCTTC
CDR3 protein: CASSFSQGRNEQFF

V gene: TRBV7-9
CDR3 length: 13
D gene: NA
clone size: NA
J gene: TRBJ1-1
CDR3 DNA: TGTGCCAGCAGCCCCGAGGCGGGCGCAGAAGCTTTCTTT
CDR3 protein: CASSPEAGAEAFF

V gene: TRBV5-4
CDR3 length: 15
D gene: NA
clone size: NA
J gene: TRBJ2-3
CDR3 DNA: TGTGCCAGCAGCGGAGGGCGGGGGCGGACAGATACGCAGTATTTT
CDR3 protein: CASSGGRGRTDTQYF

V gene: TRBV9
CDR3 length: 14
D gene: TRBD2
clone size: NA
J gene: TRBJ2-3
CDR3 DNA: TGTGCCAGCAGCCCTAGCGGTCCCACAGATACGCAGTATTTT
CDR3 protein: CASSPSGPTDTQYF

V gene: TRBV18
CDR3 length: 15
D gene: TRBD2
clone size: NA
J gene: TRBJ2-3
CDR3 DNA: TGTGCCAGCTCACCTTTAGCGGGGAGCACAGATACGCAGTATTTT
CDR3 protein: CASSPLAGSTDTQYF

V gene: TRBV5-1
CDR3 length: 16
D gene: TRBD1
clone size: few
J gene: TRBJ2-7
CDR3 DNA: TGCGCCAGCAGCTTGGGTTTGGGGACAGGGGGCTACGAGCAGTACTTC
CDR3 protein: CASSLGLGTGGYEQYF

V gene: TRBV6-4
CDR3 length: 14
D gene: TRBD2
clone size: NA
J gene: TRBJ2-3
CDR3 DNA: TGTGCCAGCAGTGACGCGGGAGGCACAGATACGCAGTATTTT
CDR3 protein: CASSDAGGTDTQYF

V gene: TRBV7-2
CDR3 length: 13
D gene: TRBD2
clone size: NA
J gene: TRBJ2-1
CDR3 DNA: TGTGCCAGCAGCTTAGAGGCGGGGGGTGAGCAGTTCTTC
CDR3 protein: CASSLEAGGEQFF

V gene: TRBV30
CDR3 length: 14
D gene: NA
clone size: NA
J gene: TRBJ1-5
CDR3 DNA: TGTGCCTGGAGTGATTCAGATAGCAATCAGCCCCAGCATTTT
CDR3 protein: CAWSDSDSNQPQHF

V gene: TRBV7-2
CDR3 length: 13
D gene: NA
clone size: NA
J gene: TRBJ2-7
CDR3 DNA: TGTGCCAGCAGCCCTAGTGACTATTCCGAGCAGTACTTC
CDR3 protein: CASSPSDYSEQYF

V gene: TRBV7-6
CDR3 length: 13
D gene: NA
clone size: NA
J gene: TRBJ2-3
CDR3 DNA: TGTGCCAGCAGCTTTGAGAACACAGATACGCAGTATTTT
CDR3 protein: CASSFENTDTQYF

V gene: TRBV4-1
CDR3 length: 18
D gene: NA
clone size: NA
J gene: TRBJ2-7
CDR3 DNA: TGCGCCAGCAGCCCCCAGGGGAACCTAGCGGACCTCCCCTACGAGCAGTACTTC
CDR3 protein: CASSPQGNLADLPYEQYF

V gene: TRBV2
CDR3 length: 13
D gene: NA
clone size: NA
J gene: TRBJ2-4
CDR3 DNA: TGTGCCAGCAACCAAGGAGTGGTTAACATTCAGTACTTC
CDR3 protein: CASNQGVVNIQYF

V gene: TRBV4-2
CDR3 length: 14
D gene: NA
clone size: NA
J gene: TRBJ2-1
CDR3 DNA: TGTGCCAGCAGCCAAGATTCAGGGTGGCGTGAGCAGTTCTTC
CDR3 protein: CASSQDSGWREQFF

V gene: TRBV28
CDR3 length: 17
D gene: NA
clone size: NA
J gene: TRBJ2-1
CDR3 DNA: TGTGCCAGCAGCCCCAGTTGGGGCAAAATCTCCTACAATGAGCAGTTCTTC
CDR3 protein: CASSPSWGKISYNEQFF

V gene: TRBV6-5
CDR3 length: 12
D gene: NA
clone size: NA
J gene: TRBJ1-2
CDR3 DNA: TGTGCCAGCAGAGGGGACTACTATGGCTACACCTTC
CDR3 protein: CASRGDYYGYTF

V gene: TRBV7-8
CDR3 length: 15
D gene: TRBD1
clone size: NA
J gene: TRBJ1-1
CDR3 DNA: TGTGCCAGCAGCCCGGGGACAGGGTCGGGAACTGAAGCTTTCTTT
CDR3 protein: CASSPGTGSGTEAFF

V gene: TRBV28
CDR3 length: 14
D gene: NA
clone size: NA
J gene: TRBJ2-2
CDR3 DNA: TGTGCCAGCAAGTTTCACGGGAACACCGGGGAGCTGTTTTTT
CDR3 protein: CASKFHGNTGELFF

V gene: TRBV9
CDR3 length: 16
D gene: TRBD2
clone size: NA
J gene: TRBJ2-3
CDR3 DNA: TGTGCCAGCAGCATCCAAGGGACTAGGGGCGGAGATACGCAGTATTTT
CDR3 protein: CASSIQGTRGGDTQYF

V gene: TRBV9
CDR3 length: 13
D gene: NA
clone size: NA
J gene: TRBJ2-7
CDR3 DNA: TGTGCCAGCAGCGTTAGCGGCCGGTACGAGCAGTACTTC
CDR3 protein: CASSVSGRYEQYF

V gene: TRBV15
CDR3 length: 15
D gene: NA
clone size: few
J gene: TRBJ2-3
CDR3 DNA: TGTGCCACCAGCAGAGATGGGAGTAGCACAGATACGCAGTATTTT
CDR3 protein: CATSRDGSSTDTQYF

V gene: TRBV7-3
CDR3 length: 13
D gene: NA
clone size: NA
J gene: TRBJ1-5
CDR3 DNA: TGTGCCAGCAGCTTAACGAAGCTCCAGCCCCAGCATTTT
CDR3 protein: CASSLTKLQPQHF

V gene: TRBV19
CDR3 length: 14
D gene: NA
clone size: NA
J gene: TRBJ1-5
CDR3 DNA: TGTGCCAGTAGCCCTAGGGACTGGGGGGAGCCCCAGCATTTT
CDR3 protein: CASSPRDWGEPQHF

V gene: TRBV7-3
CDR3 length: 15
D gene: TRBD2
clone size: few
J gene: TRBJ2-3
CDR3 DNA: TGTGCCAGCAGCGCGACTAGCGGAGAGACAGATACGCAGTATTTT
CDR3 protein: CASSATSGETDTQYF

V gene: TRBV19
CDR3 length: 16
D gene: TRBD1
clone size: NA
J gene: TRBJ1-4
CDR3 DNA: TGTGCCAGTAGTATAGGTCAGGGGGTTGGGAATGAAAAACTGTTTTTT
CDR3 protein: CASSIGQGVGNEKLFF

V gene: TRBV4-1
CDR3 length: 15
D gene: NA
clone size: once
J gene: TRBJ1-5
CDR3 DNA: TGCGCCAGCAGCGGGGGCCCTGGGGCAAATCAGCCCCAGCATTTT
CDR3 protein: CASSGGPGANQPQHF

V gene: TRBV6-1
CDR3 length: 15
D gene: NA
clone size: NA
J gene: TRBJ2-5
CDR3 DNA: TGTGCCAGCAGTGCGGGTGCGGGCACCCAAGAGACCCAGTACTTC
CDR3 protein: CASSAGAGTQETQYF

V gene: TRBV7-8
CDR3 length: 14
D gene: NA
clone size: NA
J gene: TRBJ1-6
CDR3 DNA: TGTGCCAGCAGATTTAGCGGTGGCAATTCACCCCTCCACTTT
CDR3 protein: CASRFSGGNSPLHF

V gene: TRBV14
CDR3 length: 15
D gene: NA
clone size: NA
J gene: TRBJ2-2
CDR3 DNA: TGTGCCAGCAGCCAAGAACTAGGGAACACCGGGGAGCTGTTTTTT
CDR3 protein: CASSQELGNTGELFF

V gene: TRBV6-6
CDR3 length: 13
D gene: NA
clone size: NA
J gene: TRBJ1-3
CDR3 DNA: TGTGCCAGCCGAAGTGGGGAGAGGGACACCATATATTTT
CDR3 protein: CASRSGERDTIYF

V gene: TRBV4-1
CDR3 length: 14
D gene: TRBD1
clone size: NA
J gene: TRBJ1-2
CDR3 DNA: TGCGCCAGCAGCCAAGATCCGACAGGGTATGGCTACACCTTC
CDR3 protein: CASSQDPTGYGYTF

V gene: TRBV11-2
CDR3 length: 14
D gene: NA
clone size: NA
J gene: TRBJ2-1
CDR3 DNA: TGTGCCAGCAGCTCCCCTCAGGGCCTCAATGAGCAGTTCTTC
CDR3 protein: CASSSPQGLNEQFF

V gene: TRBV6-4
CDR3 length: 14
D gene: TRBD2
clone size: NA
J gene: TRBJ2-3
CDR3 DNA: TGTGCCAGCAGTGAAGCGGGAGACACAGATACGCAGTATTTT
CDR3 protein: CASSEAGDTDTQYF